This T cell receptor beta chain was captured by sequencing in a study of PD-1 blockade in classical Hodgkin lymphoma. General observations from the study: Newly diagnosed patients were reported to exhibit reduced baseline TCR diversity relative to healthy donors. By C4D1 there was a significant rise in CD4+ TCR diversity but not in CD8+ TCR diversity.

TCRdb's copy holds only in-frame clones and misses some; the assay was immunoSEQ multiplex PCR. The table shows tens of thousands of clones, with almost 85% occurring only once. Noted time point: cycle 4 day 1 (C4D1), after around six weeks of nivolumab. All trial patients relapsed after autologous stem cell transplantation. Trimming took 0 bases from V and 8 from J, leaving 11 bases between them. The germline V gene has CDR1 LGHNA and CDR2 YSLEER. The CDR3 contains 14 residues. Worth noting for this clone: Antigen unknown.

The sequence derives from a human donor with classical Hodgkin lymphoma. The rearrangement joins TRBV4-3 to TRBJ1-3; D remains unclear. The sequencing used peripheral blood mononuclear cells (PBMCs), collected before the fourth cycle of nivolumab. Here the CDR3 reads CASSQETGWDTIYF. The CDR3 nucleotides are TGCGCCAGCAGCCAAGAAACGGGATGGGACACCATATATTTT.